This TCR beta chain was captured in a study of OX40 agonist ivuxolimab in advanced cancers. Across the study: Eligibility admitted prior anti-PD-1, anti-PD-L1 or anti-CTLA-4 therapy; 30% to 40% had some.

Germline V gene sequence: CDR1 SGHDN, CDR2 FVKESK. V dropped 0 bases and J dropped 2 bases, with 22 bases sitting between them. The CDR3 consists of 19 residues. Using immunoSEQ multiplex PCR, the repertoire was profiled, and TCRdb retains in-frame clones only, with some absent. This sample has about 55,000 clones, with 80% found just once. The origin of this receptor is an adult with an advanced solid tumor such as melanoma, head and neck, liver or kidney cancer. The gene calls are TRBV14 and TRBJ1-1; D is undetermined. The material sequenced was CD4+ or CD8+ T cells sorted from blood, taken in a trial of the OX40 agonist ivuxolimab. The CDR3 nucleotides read TGTGCCAGCAGCCAAGATAAGGGATACCCGCAGAGCAGAAACACTGAAGCTTTCTTT. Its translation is CASSQDKGYPQSRNTEAFF.